The 13 T cell receptor beta chains below were found in one sample sequenced in a study of blood T cell repertoires in COVID-19. This table comes from immunoSEQ multiplex PCR, and its TCRdb copy is limited to in-frame clones, with some not included. The sample includes hundreds of thousands of clones, approximately 87% of them seen just once. The specimen was peripheral blood. The receptors shown here come from a woman aged 40-49 years who had recovered from COVID-19.

The chain employs TRBV9 and TRBJ1-2; 8 bases agree with TRBD1. CDR3 length equals 15 residues. The V and J ends lost 3 bases and 4 bases, in that order; junction bases with no gene match: 8. Per germline, CDR1 SGDLS and CDR2 YYNGEE. CDR3 loop: CASSALSDRGYGYTF. In nucleotides, the CDR3 is TGTGCCAGCAGCGCTTTATCTGACAGGGGCTATGGCTACACCTTC.

The chain employs TRBV5-1 and TRBJ1-5, with 10 bases that match TRBD1. V shed 4 bases, J shed 4 bases, and the junction held 8 bases outside the gene matches. The CDR3 runs 16 residues. Germline V gene sequence: CDR1 SGHRS, CDR2 YFSETQ. DNA of the CDR3: TGCGCCAGCAGCCTAAGCCCGGGACAGGGGAATCAGCCCCAGCATTTT. Translated: CASSLSPGQGNQPQHF.

The chain is built from TRBV6-5 and TRBJ2-7; 12 bases map to TRBD1. The CDR3 sequence is 13 residues long. Germline CDR1 MNHEY, CDR2 SVGAGI. V gave up 8 bases and J gave up 6 bases; unmatched junction bases: 5. The CDR3 reads CASPGTGGREQYF. The CDR3 DNA sequence: TGTGCCAGCCCCGGGACAGGGGGCCGCGAGCAGTACTTC.

The rearrangement joins TRBV3-1 (or the pseudogene TRBV3-2) to TRBJ1-4; 7 bases are shared with TRBD1. The germline V gene encodes CDR1 LGHDT and CDR2 YNNKEL (reference sequence). The trim removed 5 bases at V and 7 bases at J, leaving 10 bases unmatched. The CDR3 is made up of 15 amino acids. The CDR3 DNA is TGTGCCAGCAGCGAGGGGGCTCGGGTCGGTGAAAAACTGTTTTTT. Its protein is CASSEGARVGEKLFF.

This chain links TRBV30 with TRBJ1-3; D possibly corresponds to TRBD1 (6 bases). CDR3 length equals 13 residues. Trimming cost V 2 bases and J 4 bases, with 9 bases left between them. The germline V gene has CDR1 GTSNPN and CDR2 SVGIG (reference sequence). The chain's CDR3 is CAWSRGAGNTIYF. Here the CDR3 DNA reads TGTGCCTGGAGTCGGGGGGCCGGAAACACCATATATTTT.

CDR3 amino acids: CASSSLDRGLGYTF. The CDR3 coding sequence is TGTGCCAGCAGCTCGCTCGACAGGGGACTCGGCTACACCTTC. The chain employs TRBV6-6 and TRBJ1-2, with 8 bases fitting TRBD1. This CDR3 is built from 14 residues. Germline V gene data show CDR1 as MNHNY and CDR2 as SVGAGI (reference sequence). The V segment lost 6 bases and the J segment 8 bases; nucleotides outside the gene matches: 11.

This clone was detected only once. The chain combines TRBV5-4 with TRBJ1-2; 7 bases map to TRBD1. This CDR3 has 12 amino acids. The V gene's germline CDR1 is SGHNT and CDR2 YYREEE (reference sequence). The J segment lost 5 bases and the V segment lost 4 bases, leaving 2 bases of the junction unmatched. This chain's CDR3 is CASSRDSYGYTF. In DNA, the CDR3 is TGTGCCAGCAGCCGGGACAGTTATGGCTACACCTTC.

The chain couples TRBV5-1 to TRBJ1-1; D ambiguous. From germline, CDR1 is SGHRS and CDR2 YFSETQ. Trimming removed 0 bases at V and 4 bases at J, with 16 bases between. The CDR3 sequence is 16 residues long. As DNA, the CDR3 is TGCGCCAGCAGCTTGGCCGTTAAGCCGGAGATCACTGAAGCTTTCTTT. Amino acid sequence: CASSLAVKPEITEAFF.

This clone was observed a single time. The chain couples TRBV7-6 to TRBJ2-1; 10 nucleotides match TRBD2. V lost 3 bases, J lost 9 bases, and 5 bases stayed unmatched. The germline CDR1 and CDR2 sequences are SGHVS and FNYEAQ. The length of the CDR3 is 14 residues. This chain's CDR3 is CASSFSGGTGEQFF. In DNA, the CDR3 is TGTGCCAGCAGCTTTAGCGGGGGGACAGGTGAGCAGTTCTTC.

A note on this clone: A read error may produce the germline difference seen at one junction end. The V and J genes are TRBV2 and TRBJ2-5; D ambiguous. The CDR3 is 12 residues long. Germline assignment: CDR1 SNHLY and CDR2 FYNNEI. CDR3 coding DNA: TGTGCCAGCAGGGAAGTTTCGGAGACCCAGTACTTC. Protein product: CASREVSETQYF.

The chain has TRBV4-1 and TRBJ2-2; TRBD1 agrees at 10 bases. V was pared by 3 bases and J by 4 bases, with 5 bases of the junction left unmatched. From germline, CDR1 is MGHRA and CDR2 YSYEKL. The CDR3 spans 16 residues. CDR3 sequence: CASSHPDRGLTGELFF. The CDR3 DNA reads TGCGCCAGCAGCCACCCCGACAGGGGGCTCACCGGGGAGCTGTTTTTT.

The V call is TRBV5-6, the J call TRBJ1-5, with a weak D call TRBD1 (6 bases). There are 15 residues in the CDR3. Germline loops: CDR1 SGHDT, CDR2 YYEEEE. The ends were cut back, 4 bases at V and 6 bases at J, with 17 bases in the middle. Written as DNA, the CDR3 is TGTGCCAGCAGCCCCCGAGCGGGGGGCTTTCAGCCCCAGCATTTT. Amino acid sequence: CASSPRAGGFQPQHF. Together with reference TRBV5-6 and TRBJ1-5, the CDR3 gives the full variable domain: DAGVTQSPTHLIKTRGQQVTLRCSPKSGHDTVSWYQQALGQGPQFIFQYYEEEERQRGNFPDRFSGHQFPNYSSELNVNALLLGDSALYLCASSPRAGGFQPQHFGDGTRLSIL.

The rearrangement uses TRBV6-2 or TRBV6-3 and TRBJ2-5, with D maybe TRBD2 (6 bases). Germline V CDR1 and CDR2: MNHEY, SVGEGT. This CDR3 is built from 17 residues. Trimming took off 2 bases at V and 6 bases at J, with 22 bases between the two ends. CDR3 nucleotide sequence: TGTGCCAGCAGTTACCAAGACGTGGCAGGGACTTCGCAGACCCAGTACTTC. Its protein product is CASSYQDVAGTSQTQYF.